This T cell receptor (beta chain) was sequenced in a study of chemoradiotherapy in HPV16-positive cancers. For the study at large: Candidate HPV-specific clones and shared TCR motifs came from two HPV16-positive patients. The study's findings and limits: HPV-responsive T-cell expansion during chemoradiotherapy was linked to improved recurrence-free survival in HPV16-positive patients. The functional HPV-specific definition rests on just a couple of HPV16-positive patients. During treatment, candidate HPV-specific clones and E7-related motifs expanded in tumor.

Clones were read by immunoSEQ multiplex PCR, and TCRdb kept only the in-frame ones, dropping some. The data contain tens of thousands of clones, roughly 90% of them singletons. V lost 4 bases and J 0 bases, leaving 16 bases between the germline ends. In germline, CDR1 is WSHSY, CDR2 SAAADI. This CDR3 comprises 18 residues. As to this clone: Its target is unknown.

The rearrangement joins TRBV10-2 to TRBJ2-6; D call uncertain. The TCR originated in a human donor with HPV-associated anogenital cancer. Source: blood, taken from a patient who underwent chemoradiotherapy. CDR3 nucleotides: TGCGCCAGCAGTGCGTCAAGTCTCCTTAGCTCTGGGGCCAACGTCCTGACTTTC. Amino acid sequence: CASSASSLLSSGANVLTF.